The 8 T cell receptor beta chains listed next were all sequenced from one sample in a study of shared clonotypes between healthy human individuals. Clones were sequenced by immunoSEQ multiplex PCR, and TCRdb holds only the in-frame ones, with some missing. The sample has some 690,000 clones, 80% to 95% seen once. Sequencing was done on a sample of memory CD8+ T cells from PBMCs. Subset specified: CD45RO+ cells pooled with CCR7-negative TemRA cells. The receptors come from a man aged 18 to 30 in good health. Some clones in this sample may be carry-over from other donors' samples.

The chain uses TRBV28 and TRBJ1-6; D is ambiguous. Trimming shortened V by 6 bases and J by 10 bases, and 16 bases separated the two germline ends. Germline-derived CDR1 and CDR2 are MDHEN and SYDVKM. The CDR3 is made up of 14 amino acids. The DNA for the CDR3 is TGTGCCAGCAGGGCCGCGGGTGGGCTCTCACCCCTCCACTTT. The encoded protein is CASRAAGGLSPLHF.

The CDR3 DNA sequence: TGTGCCAGCAGCCACACTAGTAACGAGCAGTACTTC. Its translation is CASSHTSNEQYF. The chain carries TRBV7-9 and TRBJ2-5, with D perhaps TRBD2 (5 bases). The last part of the DNA fits TRBJ2-7 better; the J call may be wrong. Germline lookup yields CDR1 SEHNR and CDR2 FQNEAQ (reference sequence). The CDR3 is made up of 12 amino acids.

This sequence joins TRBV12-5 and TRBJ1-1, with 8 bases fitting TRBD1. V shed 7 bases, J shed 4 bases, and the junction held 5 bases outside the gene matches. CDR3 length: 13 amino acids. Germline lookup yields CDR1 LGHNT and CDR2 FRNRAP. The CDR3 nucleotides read TGTGCTAGTGCCTTGACAGGGGCCACTGAAGCTTTCTTT. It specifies CASALTGATEAFF.

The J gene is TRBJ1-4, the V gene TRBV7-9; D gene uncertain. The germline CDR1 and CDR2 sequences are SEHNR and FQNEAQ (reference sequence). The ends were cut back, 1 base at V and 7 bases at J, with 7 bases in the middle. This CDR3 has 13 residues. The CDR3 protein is CASSLGWGEKLFF. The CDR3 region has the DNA TGTGCCAGCAGCTTAGGGTGGGGTGAAAAACTGTTTTTT.

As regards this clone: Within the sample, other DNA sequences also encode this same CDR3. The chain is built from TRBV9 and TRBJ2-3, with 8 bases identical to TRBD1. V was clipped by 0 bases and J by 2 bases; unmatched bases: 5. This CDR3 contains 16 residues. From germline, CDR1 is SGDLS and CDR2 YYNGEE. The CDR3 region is CASSVGAGGPTDTQYF. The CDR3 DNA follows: TGTGCCAGCAGCGTAGGGGCAGGGGGCCCCACAGATACGCAGTATTTT.

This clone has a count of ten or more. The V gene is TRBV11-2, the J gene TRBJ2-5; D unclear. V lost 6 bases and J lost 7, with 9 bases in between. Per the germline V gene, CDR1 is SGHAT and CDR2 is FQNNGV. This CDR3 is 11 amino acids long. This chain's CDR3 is CASSSGPTQYF. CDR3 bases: TGTGCCAGCAGTTCCGGTCCGACCCAGTACTTC.

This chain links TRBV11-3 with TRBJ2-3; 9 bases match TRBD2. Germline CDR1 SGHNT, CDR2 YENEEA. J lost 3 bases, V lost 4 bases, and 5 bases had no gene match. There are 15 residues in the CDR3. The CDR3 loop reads CASSSWREGTDTQYF. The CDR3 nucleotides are TGTGCCAGCAGCTCATGGCGGGAGGGTACAGATACGCAGTATTTT.

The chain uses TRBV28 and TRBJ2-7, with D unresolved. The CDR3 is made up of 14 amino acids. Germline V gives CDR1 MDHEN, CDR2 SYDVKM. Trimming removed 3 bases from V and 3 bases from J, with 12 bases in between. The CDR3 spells CASSFHVRGYEQYF. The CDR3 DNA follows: TGTGCCAGCAGTTTTCACGTCCGAGGCTACGAGCAGTACTTC.